This T cell receptor beta chain was identified in a study of blood T cell repertoires in COVID-19. Study as a whole: Sources were T cells, B-cell-depleted T cells, or PBMCs; the material itself was cDNA or gDNA.

The CDR3 totals 9 residues. TCRdb's copy holds only in-frame clones and misses some; the assay was immunoSEQ multiplex PCR. The table includes approximately 74,000 clones, 85% to 90% detected once. The chain uses TRBV1 and TRBJ1-1; the listed D gene, TRBD1, was not tested against the DNA. TRBV1 is a recognized pseudogene. This TCR was recovered from a woman in her sixties with acute or convalescent COVID-19. Sequences were obtained from peripheral blood. CDR3 region: CRQEEKAFF. Written as DNA, the CDR3 is TGCAGGCAGGAAGAGAAAGCTTTCTTT.